The present T cell receptor beta chain was sequenced within a study of shared clonotypes between healthy human individuals. V lost 5 bases and J 0 bases, leaving 25 bases between the germline ends. Germline V CDR1 and CDR2: MDHEN, SYDVKM. The CDR3 runs 19 residues. Method: immunoSEQ multiplex PCR; TCRdb's copy keeps in-frame clones and lacks some. In the table there are some 500,000 clones, roughly 95% of which are singletons. The receptor was isolated from a woman aged 25 to 45 in good health. Sequencing was carried out using naive CD4+ T cells sorted from blood. Subset specified: CD45RA+ positively selected. The chain links TRBV28 to TRBJ1-2, with no clear D. This chain's CDR3 is CASSTFPVGGGPTNYGYTF. DNA for the CDR3: TGTGCCAGCAGTACCTTCCCAGTAGGAGGCGGGCCTACTAACTATGGCTACACCTTC.